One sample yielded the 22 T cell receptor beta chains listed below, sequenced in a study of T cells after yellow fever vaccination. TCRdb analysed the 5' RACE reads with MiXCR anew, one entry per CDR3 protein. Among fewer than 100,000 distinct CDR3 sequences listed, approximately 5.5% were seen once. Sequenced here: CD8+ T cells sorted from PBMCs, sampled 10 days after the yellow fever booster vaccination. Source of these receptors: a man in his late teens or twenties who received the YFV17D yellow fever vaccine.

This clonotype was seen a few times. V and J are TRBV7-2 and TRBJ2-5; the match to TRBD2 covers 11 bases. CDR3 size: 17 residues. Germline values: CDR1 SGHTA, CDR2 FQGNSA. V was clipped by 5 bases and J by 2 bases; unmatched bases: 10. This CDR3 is CASSKYELAGVQETQYF. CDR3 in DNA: TGTGCCAGCAGCAAATATGAACTAGCGGGGGTTCAAGAGACCCAGTACTTC.

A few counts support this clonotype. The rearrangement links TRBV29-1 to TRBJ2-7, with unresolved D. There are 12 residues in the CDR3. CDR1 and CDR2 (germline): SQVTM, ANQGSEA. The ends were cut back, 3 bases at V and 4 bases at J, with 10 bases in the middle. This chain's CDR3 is CSVEGNRYEQYF. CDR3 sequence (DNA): TGCAGCGTTGAGGGGAACCGTTACGAGCAGTACTTC.

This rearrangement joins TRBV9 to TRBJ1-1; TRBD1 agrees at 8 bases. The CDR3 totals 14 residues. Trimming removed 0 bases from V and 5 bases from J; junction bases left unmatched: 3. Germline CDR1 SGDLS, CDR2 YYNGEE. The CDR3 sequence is CASSVATGGTEAFF. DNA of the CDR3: TGTGCCAGCAGCGTAGCAACAGGGGGAACTGAAGCTTTCTTT.

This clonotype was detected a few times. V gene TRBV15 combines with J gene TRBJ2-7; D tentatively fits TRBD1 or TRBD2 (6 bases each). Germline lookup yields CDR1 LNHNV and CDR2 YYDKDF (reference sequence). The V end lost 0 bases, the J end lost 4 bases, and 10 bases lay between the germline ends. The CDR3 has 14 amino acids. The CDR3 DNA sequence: TGTGCCACCAGCAGAGAGCGGGACAAATACGAGCAGTACGTC. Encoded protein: CATSRERDKYEQYV.

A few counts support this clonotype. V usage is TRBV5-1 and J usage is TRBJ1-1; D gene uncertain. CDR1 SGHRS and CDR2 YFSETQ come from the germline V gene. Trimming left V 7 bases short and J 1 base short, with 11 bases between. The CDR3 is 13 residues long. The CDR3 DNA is TGCGCCAGCCGTCTCACGGAGAACACTGAAGCTTTCTTT. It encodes CASRLTENTEAFF.

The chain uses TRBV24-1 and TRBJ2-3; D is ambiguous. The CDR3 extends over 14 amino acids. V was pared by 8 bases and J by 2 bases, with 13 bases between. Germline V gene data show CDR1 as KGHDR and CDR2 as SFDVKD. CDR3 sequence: CATKGRRPTDTQYF. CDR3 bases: TGTGCCACCAAGGGAAGAAGGCCCACAGATACGCAGTATTTT.

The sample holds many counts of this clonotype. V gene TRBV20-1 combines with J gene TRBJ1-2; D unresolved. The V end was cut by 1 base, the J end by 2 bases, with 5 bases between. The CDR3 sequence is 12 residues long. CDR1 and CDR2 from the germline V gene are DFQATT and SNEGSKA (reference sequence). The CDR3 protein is CSARARNYGYTF. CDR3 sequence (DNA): TGCAGTGCTAGAGCACGGAACTATGGCTACACCTTC.

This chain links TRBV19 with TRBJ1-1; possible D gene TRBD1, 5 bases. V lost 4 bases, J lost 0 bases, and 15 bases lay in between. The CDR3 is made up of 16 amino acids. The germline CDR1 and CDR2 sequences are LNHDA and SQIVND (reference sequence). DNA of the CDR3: TGTGCCAGTAGTAATGCCCGGCGAGGGGTGAACACTGAAGCTTTCTTT. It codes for CASSNARRGVNTEAFF.

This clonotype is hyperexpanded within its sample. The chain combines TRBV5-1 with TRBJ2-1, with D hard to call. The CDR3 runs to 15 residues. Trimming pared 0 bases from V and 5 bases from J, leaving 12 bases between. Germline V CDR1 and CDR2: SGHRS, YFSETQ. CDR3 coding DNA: TGCGCCAGCAGCTTGGACGAGCCTACCGACAATGAGCAGTTCTTC. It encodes CASSLDEPTDNEQFF.

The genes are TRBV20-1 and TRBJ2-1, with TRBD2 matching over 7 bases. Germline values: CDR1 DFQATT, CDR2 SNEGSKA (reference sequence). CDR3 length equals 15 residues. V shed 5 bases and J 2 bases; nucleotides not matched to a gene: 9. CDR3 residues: CSAPWEGPTYNEQFF. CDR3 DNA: TGCAGTGCTCCATGGGAGGGTCCCACCTACAATGAGCAGTTCTTC.

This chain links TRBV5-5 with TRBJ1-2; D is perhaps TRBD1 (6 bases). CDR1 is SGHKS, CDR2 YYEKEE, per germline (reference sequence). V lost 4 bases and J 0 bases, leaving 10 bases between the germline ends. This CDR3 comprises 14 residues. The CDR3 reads CASSPDSSNYGYTF. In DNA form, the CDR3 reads TGTGCCAGCAGCCCGGACAGTTCTAACTATGGCTACACCTTC.

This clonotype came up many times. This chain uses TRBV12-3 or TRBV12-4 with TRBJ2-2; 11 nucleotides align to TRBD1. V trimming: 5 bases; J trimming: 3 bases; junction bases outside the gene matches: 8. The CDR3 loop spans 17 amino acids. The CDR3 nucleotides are TGTGCCAGCAGTCTCGGGACAGGGGGTCTTTACACCGGGGAGCTGTTTTTT. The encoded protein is CASSLGTGGLYTGELFF.

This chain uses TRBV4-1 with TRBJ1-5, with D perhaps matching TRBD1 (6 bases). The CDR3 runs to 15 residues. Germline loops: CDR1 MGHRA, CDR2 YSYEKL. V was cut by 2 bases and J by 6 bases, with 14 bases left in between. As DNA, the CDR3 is TGCGCCAGCAGCCAACTATGGGGGGGCCGTCAGCCCCAGCATTTT. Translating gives CASSQLWGGRQPQHF.

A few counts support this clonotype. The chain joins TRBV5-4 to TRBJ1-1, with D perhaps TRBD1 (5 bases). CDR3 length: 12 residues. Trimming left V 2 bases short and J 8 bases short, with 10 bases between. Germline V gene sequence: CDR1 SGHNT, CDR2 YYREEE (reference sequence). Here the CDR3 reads CASSLQPGEAFF. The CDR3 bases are TGTGCCAGCAGCTTACAACCAGGGGAAGCTTTCTTT. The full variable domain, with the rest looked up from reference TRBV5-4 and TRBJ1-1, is ETGVTQSPTHLIKTRGQQVTLRCSSQSGHNTVSWYQQALGQGPQFIFQYYREEENGRGNFPPRFSGLQFPNYSSELNVNALELDDSALYLCASSLQPGEAFFGQGTRLTVV.

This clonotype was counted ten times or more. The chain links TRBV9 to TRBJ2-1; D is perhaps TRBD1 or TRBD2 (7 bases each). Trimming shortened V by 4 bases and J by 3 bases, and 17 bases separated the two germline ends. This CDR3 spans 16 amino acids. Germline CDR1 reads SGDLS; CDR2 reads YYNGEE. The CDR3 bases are TGTGCCAGCAGCCCGGGGGAGGGGGCTCTCTACAATGAGCAGTTCTTC. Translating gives CASSPGEGALYNEQFF.

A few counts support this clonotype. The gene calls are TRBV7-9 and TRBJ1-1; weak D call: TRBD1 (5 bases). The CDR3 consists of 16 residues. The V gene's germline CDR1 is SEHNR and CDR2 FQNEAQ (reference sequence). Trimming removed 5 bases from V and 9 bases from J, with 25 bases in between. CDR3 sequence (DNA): TGTGCCAGCAGCCAACCCGGGCGGGACGTTCCCGAGAAAGCTTTCTTT. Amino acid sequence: CASSQPGRDVPEKAFF.

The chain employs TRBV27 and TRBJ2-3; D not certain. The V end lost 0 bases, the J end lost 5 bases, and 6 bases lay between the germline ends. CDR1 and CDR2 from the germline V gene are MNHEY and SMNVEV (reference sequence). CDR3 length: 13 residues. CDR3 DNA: TGTGCCAGCAGTTTATCCTATGGAGATACGCAGTATTTT. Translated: CASSLSYGDTQYF.

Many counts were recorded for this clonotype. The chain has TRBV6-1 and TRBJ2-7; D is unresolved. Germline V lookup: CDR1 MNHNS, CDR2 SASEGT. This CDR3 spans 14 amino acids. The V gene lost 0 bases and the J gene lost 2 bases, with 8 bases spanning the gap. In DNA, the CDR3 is TGTGCCAGCAGTGAAGCGGGCCTAACCTACGAGCAGTACGTC. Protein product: CASSEAGLTYEQYV.

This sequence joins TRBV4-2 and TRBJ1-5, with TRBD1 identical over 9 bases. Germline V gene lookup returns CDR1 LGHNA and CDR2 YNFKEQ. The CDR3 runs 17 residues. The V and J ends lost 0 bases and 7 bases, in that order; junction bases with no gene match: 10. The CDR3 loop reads CASSQDEDRGLGQPQHF. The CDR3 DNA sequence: TGTGCCAGCAGCCAAGATGAGGACAGGGGTCTTGGACAGCCCCAGCATTTT.

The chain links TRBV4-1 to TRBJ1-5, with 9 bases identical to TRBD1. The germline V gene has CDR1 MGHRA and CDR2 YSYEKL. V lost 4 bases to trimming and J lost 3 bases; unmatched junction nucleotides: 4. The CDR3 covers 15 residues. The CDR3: CASSRGTGNNQPQHF. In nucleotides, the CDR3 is TGCGCCAGCAGCCGCGGGACAGGGAACAATCAGCCCCAGCATTTT.

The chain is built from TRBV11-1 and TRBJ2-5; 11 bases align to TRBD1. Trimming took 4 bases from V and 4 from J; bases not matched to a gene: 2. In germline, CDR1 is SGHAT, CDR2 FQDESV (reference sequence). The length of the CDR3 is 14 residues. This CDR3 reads CASSSDRGLETQYF. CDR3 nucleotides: TGTGCCAGCAGCTCGGACAGGGGGCTAGAGACCCAGTACTTC.

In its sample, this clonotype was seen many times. For the CDR3, the DNA is TGTGCCAGCTATACAAACAGGCATCCCGGAGAAACTTTCTTT. Protein sequence: CASYTNRHPGETFF. The chain is built from TRBV7-2 and TRBJ1-1, with D possibly TRBD1 on 5 matching bases. The germline V gene has CDR1 SGHTA and CDR2 FQGNSA. V lost 8 bases, J lost 12 bases, and 25 bases lay in between. The CDR3 is 14 residues long.